These T cell receptor beta chains were read from a single sample in a study of early stage breast cancer tumors. Measured with immunoSEQ multiplex PCR; TCRdb has only the in-frame clones, and not every one. Of some 30,000 clones in the sample, 84% were seen once. The sample taken for sequencing was blood. Receptor source: a person aged 45 to 59 with breast cancer. Both conserved end residues are part of each CDR3. Not all rows give a size; the values are once, few, many and, for expanded clones, a class.

TRBJ2-5 | NA | TRBV5-4 | 14 | CASSLGTFQETQYF
TRBJ1-2 | NA | TRBV6-1 | 13 | CASRGTGGYGYTF
TRBJ2-3 | few | TRBV2 | 13 | CASSEWASDTQYF
TRBJ1-1 | NA | TRBV7-9 | 15 | CASSLSGGAKSEAFF
TRBJ2-3 | NA | TRBV19 | 13 | CASSMVGTDTQYF
TRBJ2-5 | NA | TRBV19 | 14 | CASSRTLALVTQYF
TRBJ2-7 | NA | TRBV11-2 | 13 | CASSHDGSYEQYF
TRBJ2-7 | NA | TRBV18 | 14 | CASSPGGWSYEQYF
TRBJ1-4 | NA | TRBV6-6 | 12 | CASSYPAKKLFF
TRBJ1-1 | NA | TRBV7-8 | 16 | CASSRDRRMQNTEAFF
TRBJ2-1 | few | TRBV19 | 15 | CASSWRRDRGNEQFF
TRBJ1-1 | NA | TRBV7-9 | 12 | CASSLDRTEAFF
TRBJ1-1 | NA | TRBV15 | 16 | CATSRAGGQGGTEAFF
TRBJ1-1 | NA | TRBV9 | 15 | CASSAGGTPNTEAFF
TRBJ2-3 | NA | TRBV29-1 | 13 | CSVAGLHTDTQYF
TRBJ1-4 | NA | TRBV6-1 | 13 | CASSLGINEKLFF
TRBJ2-3 | NA | TRBV20-1 | 11 | CSTWDTDTQYF
TRBJ1-3 | NA | TRBV4-1 | 15 | CASSQEDRAGNTIYF
TRBJ2-2 | once | TRBV7-3 | 16 | CASSLSPGGGTGELFF
TRBJ2-3 | NA | TRBV29-1 | 11 | CSAGGTDTQYF
TRBJ1-1 | NA | TRBV4-1 | 20 | CASSQDSSGTGGRRSTEAFF
TRBJ1-2 | NA | TRBV9 | 15 | CASSSGQGPNYGYTF
TRBJ1-5 | NA | TRBV30 | 13 | CAWARLSGQPQHF
TRBJ1-5 | once | TRBV29-1 | 15 | CSVREQGALGQPQHF
TRBJ2-3 | NA | TRBV7-2 | 12 | CASSLGGGTQYF
TRBJ2-7 | few | TRBV4-1 | 14 | CASSQGTEAYEQYF
TRBJ1-1 | NA | TRBV5-4 | 15 | CASSPQGVQGRKAFF
TRBJ1-1 | NA | TRBV5-1 | 16 | CASMGRSGLENTEAFF
TRBJ2-5 | NA | TRBV9 | 14 | CASSVGAVPETQYF
TRBJ2-2 | once | TRBV6-4 | 17 | CASSMTSGGANTGELFF
TRBJ2-2 | few | TRBV5-1 | 12 | CASSMNTGELFF
TRBJ2-5 | few | TRBV5-4 | 12 | CASSLDQETQYF
TRBJ2-2 | NA | TRBV27 | 17 | CASRYKPGLAVTGELFF
TRBJ2-3 | NA | TRBV29-1 | 12 | CSVGGYTDTQYF
TRBJ2-3 | NA | TRBV18 | 15 | CASSPEQTATDTQYF
TRBJ2-3 | NA | TRBV14 | 16 | CASSLYIPGPTDTQYF
TRBJ1-2 | NA | TRBV7-2 | 14 | CASSLGRLNYGYTF
TRBJ1-2 | NA | TRBV6-8 | 16 | CASSYSYPWDGGGYTF
TRBJ1-2 | NA | TRBV13 | 16 | CASSLVTNGRAHGYTF
TRBJ2-2 | NA | TRBV9 | 18 | CASSVASSGGEGTGELFF
TRBJ1-6 | NA | TRBV18 | 15 | CASSPTGTGDSPLHF
TRBJ2-7 | NA | TRBV9 | 14 | CASSVRQNGGEQYF
TRBJ1-2 | few | TRBV5-1 | 14 | CASSSGTGVNGYTF
TRBJ2-7 | NA | TRBV19 | 14 | CASSEAQGFYEQYF
TRBJ2-3 | NA | TRBV11-2 | 15 | CASSQGQGATDTQYF
TRBJ1-1 | NA | TRBV18 | 14 | CASYATGGDTEAFF
TRBJ2-5 | NA | TRBV10-3 | 11 | CAISDMETQYF
TRBJ2-7 | NA | TRBV2 | 15 | CASTRQGSGSYEQYF
TRBJ2-3 | few | TRBV5-1 | 17 | CASSPGTFNGGSDTQYF
TRBJ1-5 | NA | TRBV4-1 | 14 | CASSQAVGGWPQHF
TRBJ2-1 | few | TRBV19 | 15 | CASSIVGGENNEQFF
TRBJ1-5 | NA | TRBV7-6 | 13 | CASSLGRKQPQHF
TRBJ2-1 | NA | TRBV28 | 14 | CASSLGVFSNEQFF
TRBJ2-3 | NA | TRBV5-1 | 17 | CASSLEPSGGSTDTQYF
TRBJ1-1 | NA | TRBV6-1 | 13 | CASRDRTNTEAFF
TRBJ1-1 | NA | TRBV5-1 | 15 | CASSHGRETNTEAFF
TRBJ1-1 | NA | TRBV7-2 | 12 | CASIPGSTEAFF